These T cell receptor beta chains were read from a single sample in a study of blood T cell repertoires in COVID-19. Only in-frame clones appear in the TCRdb table, and some are missing; sequencing was by immunoSEQ multiplex PCR. Of fewer than 40,000 clones listed, roughly nine tenths were seen once; the top ten hold approximately 9.8%. The specimen was peripheral blood. Receptor source: a human donor with active COVID-19. The donor label of this sample is uncertain. CDR3s leave out the opening cysteine and the closing phenylalanine or tryptophan. Each record gives: V gene, J gene, clone size, CDR3 protein. Size values are once, few and many counts, or a class for expanded clones, and some rows have none.

V: TRBV18; J: TRBJ2-1; size: .; CDR3: ASSPLGGGPNEQF
V: TRBV28; J: TRBJ1-1; size: .; CDR3: ASTTGTGNSEAF
V: TRBV9; J: TRBJ2-1; size: .; CDR3: ASGLIGGETEQF
V: TRBV27; J: TRBJ2-3; size: medium-sized; CDR3: ASSLSDSTDTQY
V: TRBV7-2; J: TRBJ2-1; size: .; CDR3: ASRVSGGASNEQF
V: TRBV28; J: TRBJ2-5; size: once; CDR3: ASLDRDQETQY
V: TRBV7-9; J: TRBJ1-5; size: few; CDR3: ASSFGQGGQPQH
V: TRBV7-9; J: TRBJ1-4; size: .; CDR3: ASSLVRGGRLEKLF
V: TRBV18; J: TRBJ2-1; size: .; CDR3: ASSPGQGSYNEQF
V: TRBV9; J: TRBJ2-1; size: .; CDR3: ASSPRDRGVEQF
V: TRBV7-7; J: TRBJ2-1; size: .; CDR3: ASSPGGSGDNEQF
V: TRBV4-2; J: TRBJ2-7; size: once; CDR3: ASSQSGASYEQY
V: TRBV3-1/TRBV3-2; J: TRBJ1-2; size: .; CDR3: ASSQRGLSYGYT
V: TRBV29-1; J: TRBJ1-1; size: .; CDR3: SADPGGTEAF
V: TRBV6-2/TRBV6-3; J: TRBJ2-6; size: .; CDR3: ASSLLTGRMPGANVLT
V: TRBV5-1; J: TRBJ2-7; size: .; CDR3: ASSLATSGRISYEQY
V: TRBV30; J: TRBJ2-4; size: .; CDR3: AWSFRALAKNIQY
V: TRBV13; J: TRBJ2-7; size: few; CDR3: ASSLRQAFHEQY
V: TRBV4-2; J: TRBJ2-1; size: .; CDR3: ASSSTVRAGEQF
V: TRBV9; J: TRBJ1-3; size: .; CDR3: ASSVGQGTGNTIY
V: TRBV5-4; J: TRBJ2-7; size: .; CDR3: ASSSGTVDLSYEQY
V: TRBV5-1; J: TRBJ1-1; size: .; CDR3: ASRWTGGNTEAF
V: TRBV7-2; J: TRBJ1-6; size: once; CDR3: ASSSQGGEALH
V: TRBV5-4; J: TRBJ1-1; size: .; CDR3: ASSHDRGWSEAF
V: TRBV28; J: TRBJ2-2; size: .; CDR3: ASSFASGSTGELF
V: TRBV5-1; J: TRBJ2-2; size: once; CDR3: ASSFGGSNTGELF
V: TRBV18; J: TRBJ2-3; size: .; CDR3: ASSSRQGRRTDTQY
V: TRBV10-1; J: TRBJ1-5; size: .; CDR3: ASSVTGLGNQPQH
V: TRBV7-8; J: TRBJ2-7; size: few; CDR3: ASSLEQGREQY
V: TRBV6-1; J: TRBJ2-1; size: .; CDR3: ASSEAPFAGVSYNEQF
V: TRBV5-8; J: TRBJ1-2; size: .; CDR3: ASSFSRAGEGYT
V: TRBV5-6; J: TRBJ1-1; size: .; CDR3: ASSLGHANTEAF
V: TRBV28; J: TRBJ1-1; size: .; CDR3: ASKIDNMNTEAF
V: TRBV9; J: TRBJ1-1; size: .; CDR3: ASSVGQSWNTEAF
V: TRBV7-3; J: TRBJ2-1; size: .; CDR3: ASSLFSEVPNEQF
V: TRBV4-3; J: TRBJ1-4; size: .; CDR3: ASSQDRAGVKLF
V: TRBV11-2; J: TRBJ2-1; size: few; CDR3: ASSLEGPRLAPYNEQF
V: TRBV29-1; J: TRBJ1-2; size: .; CDR3: SVVYREFYGYT
V: TRBV9; J: TRBJ2-5; size: .; CDR3: ASSVQGGGETQY
V: TRBV7-9; J: TRBJ2-1; size: .; CDR3: ASSPHLAGQGEQF
V: TRBV10-1; J: TRBJ2-2; size: .; CDR3: ASSVVAGGSGELF
V: TRBV6-5; J: TRBJ1-4; size: .; CDR3: ASSYGGASYEKLF
V: TRBV4-2; J: TRBJ2-4; size: .; CDR3: ASSQEEGAAKNIQY
V: TRBV15; J: TRBJ1-5; size: .; CDR3: ATSKTGIQPQH
V: TRBV28; J: TRBJ2-7; size: .; CDR3: ASSLRYGLAESYEQY
V: TRBV7-2; J: TRBJ2-5; size: .; CDR3: ASSPPGLAGGLETQY